This record concerns one T cell receptor beta chain sequence. The antigen is undetermined. Unmatched junction bases numbered 9, after V lost 6 bases and J lost 4 bases. This CDR3 has 15 residues. Germline V lookup: CDR1 MNHEY, CDR2 SVGAGI. The source of the sample is a study of cytotoxic CD8 clonotypes in ibrutinib-treated CLL. Study-wide context: Partial responders approximately 24, complete 2; some twelve progressed and around 15 stayed in remission by median about 5.5 years.

General study results and limits: Investigators sampled sustained-remission and progressing patients at differing times. Under therapy, public clonotypes either contracted or stayed stable, and they were uncommon. Having risen at ibrutinib response, clonality had fallen back toward baseline by progression.

Assay used: immunoSEQ multiplex PCR; TCRdb lists only in-frame clones, some missing. The repertoire holds some 12,000 clones, with 62% as singletons. The chain has TRBV6-5 and TRBJ1-5; TRBD1 matches at 7 bases. Sample: PBMCs, taken before ibrutinib treatment. The TCR comes from a human donor with chronic lymphocytic leukemia. CDR3 in amino acids: CASSITAGGNQPQHF. CDR3 DNA sequence: TGTGCCAGCAGCATCACGGCAGGGGGTAATCAGCCCCAGCATTTT.